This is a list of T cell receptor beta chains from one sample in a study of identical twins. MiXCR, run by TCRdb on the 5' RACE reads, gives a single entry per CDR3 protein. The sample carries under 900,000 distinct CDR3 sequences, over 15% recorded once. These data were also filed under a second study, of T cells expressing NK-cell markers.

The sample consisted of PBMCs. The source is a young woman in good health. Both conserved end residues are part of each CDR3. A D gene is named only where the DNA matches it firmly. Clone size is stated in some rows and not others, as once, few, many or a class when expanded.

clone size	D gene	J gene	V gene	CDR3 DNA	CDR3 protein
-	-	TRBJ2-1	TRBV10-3	TGTGCCATCAGCAGGAACATCTTAGGGGGAGAGGGGCGCAATGAGCAGTTCTTC	CAISRNILGGEGRNEQFF
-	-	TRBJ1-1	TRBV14	TGTGCCAGCAGCCAGGGACGCAGAGAAGAAGCTTTCTTT	CASSQGRREEAFF
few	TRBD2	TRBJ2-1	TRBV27	TGTGCCAGCAGTTTGCAGACTAGCGGGAGGGAATCCTACAATGAGCAGTTCTTC	CASSLQTSGRESYNEQFF
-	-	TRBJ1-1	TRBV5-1	TGCGCCAGCAGCCCTGGAGGGCATAGGAACACTGAAGCTTTCTTT	CASSPGGHRNTEAFF
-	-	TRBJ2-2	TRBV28	TGTGCCAGCAGTTTGTCCGTAGCCGGGGAGCTGTTTTTT	CASSLSVAGELFF
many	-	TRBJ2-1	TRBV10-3	TGTGCCATCAGAGCCTCCGGAGACTCCTACAATGAGCAGTTCTTC	CAIRASGDSYNEQFF
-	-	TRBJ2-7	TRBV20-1	TGCAGTGCTGAACGCAGCTCCTACGAGCAGTACTTC	CSAERSSYEQYF
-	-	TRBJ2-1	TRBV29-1	TGCAGCGGGGGACGGGACGGAGGATGGAATGAGCAGTTCTTC	CSGGRDGGWNEQFF
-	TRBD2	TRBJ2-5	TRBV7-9	TGTGCCAGCAGCCGAGGGACTAGCGTACCCCAAGAGACCCAGTACTTC	CASSRGTSVPQETQYF
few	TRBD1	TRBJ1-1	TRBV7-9	TGTGCCAGCAGCTTAGCGGACAGGTGGAACACTGAAGCTTTCTTT	CASSLADRWNTEAFF
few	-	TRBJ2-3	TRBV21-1	TGTGCCAGCAGCAAAGAGGTAGCGGGGGGTCCTAGCACAGATACGCAGTATTTT	CASSKEVAGGPSTDTQYF